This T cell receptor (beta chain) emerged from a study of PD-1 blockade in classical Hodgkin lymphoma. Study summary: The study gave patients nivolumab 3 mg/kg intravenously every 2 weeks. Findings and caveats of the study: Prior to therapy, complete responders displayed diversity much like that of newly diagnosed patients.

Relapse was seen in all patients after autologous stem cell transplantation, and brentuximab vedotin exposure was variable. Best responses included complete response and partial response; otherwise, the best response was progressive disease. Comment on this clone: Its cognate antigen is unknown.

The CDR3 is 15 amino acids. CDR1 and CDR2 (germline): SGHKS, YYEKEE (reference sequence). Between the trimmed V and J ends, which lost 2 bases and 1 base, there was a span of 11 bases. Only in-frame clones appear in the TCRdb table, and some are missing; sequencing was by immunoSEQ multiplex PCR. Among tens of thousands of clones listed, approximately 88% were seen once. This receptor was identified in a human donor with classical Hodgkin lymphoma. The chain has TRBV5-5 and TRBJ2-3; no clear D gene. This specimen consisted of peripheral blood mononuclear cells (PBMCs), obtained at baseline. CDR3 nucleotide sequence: TGTGCCAGCAGCTTTCCCGGTAGAGGCACAGATACGCAGTATTTT. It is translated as CASSFPGRGTDTQYF. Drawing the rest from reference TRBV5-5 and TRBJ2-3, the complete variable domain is DAGVTQSPTHLIKTRGQQVTLRCSPISGHKSVSWYQQVLGQGPQFIFQYYEKEERGRGNFPDRFSARQFPNYSSELNVNALLLGDSALYLCASSFPGRGTDTQYFGPGTRLTVL.